Presented here are 24 T cell receptor beta chains from one specimen sequenced in a study of blood T cell repertoires in COVID-19. Sequenced by immunoSEQ multiplex PCR; TCRdb stores in-frame clones only, minus some. The sample includes some 120,000 clones, just under 80% of them seen just once. Sequencing used peripheral blood. These receptors all stem from a human donor in a cohort sampled during active COVID-19.

The chain is built from TRBV28 and TRBJ1-1; 10 nucleotides agree with TRBD1. The CDR3 totals 16 residues. V was clipped by 4 bases and J by 0 bases; unmatched bases: 5. Germline CDR1 and CDR2: MDHEN and SYDVKM. CDR3 sequence (DNA): TGTGCCAGCAGTTGGACAGGGGGTATCATGAACACTGAAGCTTTCTTT. This gives the protein CASSWTGGIMNTEAFF.

The CDR3 bases are TGTGCCAGTAGTCCTAGCGGGAGGAGAGGGGATACGCAGTATTTT. It codes for CASSPSGRRGDTQYF. This sequence joins TRBV19 and TRBJ2-3, with 11 bases identical to TRBD2. Per the germline V gene, CDR1 is LNHDA and CDR2 is SQIVND (reference sequence). The CDR3 is 15 amino acids. The V segment lost 5 bases and the J segment 6 bases; nucleotides outside the gene matches: 7.

V usage is TRBV7-9 and J usage is TRBJ1-1; 9 bases align to TRBD1. V was clipped by 3 bases and J by 7 bases; unmatched bases: 6. The CDR3 covers 14 residues. Germline values: CDR1 SEHNR, CDR2 FQNEAQ (reference sequence). CDR3 in DNA: TGTGCCAGCAGCTTCCCGGGACAGGGTCTTGAAGCTTTCTTT. It is translated as CASSFPGQGLEAFF.

The chain joins TRBV5-4 to TRBJ1-2; 7 bases match TRBD1. CDR3 length: 14 residues. The V gene's germline CDR1 is SGHNT and CDR2 YYREEE (reference sequence). The V gene end was trimmed by 4 bases and the J gene end by 2 bases; junction bases not matched to a gene: 5. The CDR3, as DNA: TGTGCCAGCAGCAAAGACAGGGAGAACTATGGCTACACCTTC. It translates to CASSKDRENYGYTF.

V is TRBV28 and J is TRBJ2-5; a possible D gene is TRBD2 (6 bases). This CDR3 region has 14 residues. V was trimmed by 4 bases and J by 5 bases, leaving 14 bases between them. The germline V gene has CDR1 MDHEN and CDR2 SYDVKM. In DNA form, the CDR3 reads TGTGCCAGCAGTTCCCCGACTAGTGCGGAGACCCAGTACTTC. It yields the protein CASSSPTSAETQYF.

The chain recombines TRBV5-1 with TRBJ2-1; TRBD2 matches 7 bases. There are 15 residues in the CDR3. Germline V lookup: CDR1 SGHRS, CDR2 YFSETQ. V was pared by 0 bases and J by 5 bases, with 5 bases of the junction left unmatched. For the CDR3, the DNA is TGCGCCAGCAGCTTGGGCGGGAGCAACAACAATGAGCAGTTCTTC. The encoded protein is CASSLGGSNNNEQFF.

V is TRBV5-6 and J is TRBJ2-5; a weak D match, TRBD1 (6 bases). Germline lookup yields CDR1 SGHDT and CDR2 YYEEEE. V was cut by 0 bases and J by 1 base, with 16 bases left in between. The CDR3 is 17 residues long. The CDR3 region has the DNA TGTGCCAGCAGCTTGGGACAGGTAAAGGGGTTCCAAGAGACCCAGTACTTC. It specifies CASSLGQVKGFQETQYF. Full variable domain (remainder filled in from reference TRBV5-6 and TRBJ2-5): DAGVTQSPTHLIKTRGQQVTLRCSPKSGHDTVSWYQQALGQGPQFIFQYYEEEERQRGNFPDRFSGHQFPNYSSELNVNALLLGDSALYLCASSLGQVKGFQETQYFGPGTRLLVL.

This clone was seen a few times. This chain joins TRBV4-1 and TRBJ2-5; 8 nucleotides match TRBD2. The CDR3 has 16 residues. Looked up from germline, CDR1 is MGHRA and CDR2 is YSYEKL. J was trimmed by 5 bases and V by 0 bases; bases with no gene match: 8. CDR3 loop: CASSQEGGLAGETQYF. Written as DNA, the CDR3 is TGCGCCAGCAGCCAAGAAGGCGGACTAGCCGGGGAGACCCAGTACTTC.

The V call is TRBV15, the J call TRBJ2-5; the match to TRBD2 covers 8 bases. V shed 0 bases and J 7 bases; nucleotides not matched to a gene: 7. The CDR3 is made up of 15 amino acids. In germline, CDR1 is LNHNV, CDR2 YYDKDF (reference sequence). CDR3 amino acids: CATSRDRGGAGTQYF. The CDR3 region has the DNA TGTGCCACCAGCAGAGATCGGGGGGGCGCTGGGACCCAGTACTTC.

The CDR3 region has the DNA TGTGCCAGCAGATCGACAGGGGGCTGGGAGGGAAACACCATATATTTT. It specifies CASRSTGGWEGNTIYF. The V gene is TRBV28, the J gene TRBJ1-3, with TRBD1 identical over 10 bases. Germline V lookup: CDR1 MDHEN, CDR2 SYDVKM. The CDR3 is 16 amino acids. Unmatched junction bases numbered 9, after V lost 6 bases and J lost 4 bases.

The chain is built from TRBV7-3 and TRBJ2-6; TRBD2 aligns across 8 bases. V lost 4 bases to trimming and J lost 15 bases; unmatched junction nucleotides: 11. Germline CDR1 SGHTA, CDR2 FQGTGA. CDR3 length: 14 amino acids. The CDR3: CASSYLDSAGGLTF. In nucleotides, the CDR3 is TGTGCCAGCAGCTACCTGGACAGTGCGGGGGGCCTGACTTTC.

Only one count was recorded for this clone. V and J are TRBV19 and TRBJ2-7, with 10 bases that match TRBD1. The germline gives CDR1 LNHDA, CDR2 SQIVND (reference sequence). V was clipped by 3 bases and J by 2 bases; unmatched bases: 4. CDR3 length equals 15 residues. The CDR3 DNA reads as TGTGCCAGTAGTATTAGCGGACAGGGGGCCTACGAGCAGTACTTC. It is translated as CASSISGQGAYEQYF.

The rearrangement links TRBV7-8 to TRBJ1-5, with D perhaps TRBD1 (6 bases). Trimming took 1 base from V and 7 from J, leaving 14 bases between them. The CDR3 is 15 residues long. Germline V lookup: CDR1 SGHVS, CDR2 FQNEAQ. Here the CDR3 DNA reads TGTGCCAGCAGCTTAGGACTGGGACACCACCAGCCCCAGCATTTT. Translating it yields CASSLGLGHHQPQHF.

The genes are TRBV2 and TRBJ1-6; D call uncertain. The CDR3 is made up of 14 amino acids. V was clipped by 4 bases and J by 6 bases, with 10 bases between them. The germline CDR1 and CDR2 sequences are SNHLY and FYNNEI. CDR3 in amino acids: CASSAGIRNSPLHF. The CDR3 nucleotides are TGTGCCAGCAGTGCCGGGATCCGTAATTCACCCCTCCACTTT.

The genes are TRBV19 and TRBJ1-2, with TRBD1 identical over 9 bases. This CDR3 spans 15 amino acids. Germline values: CDR1 LNHDA, CDR2 SQIVND (reference sequence). After removal of 6 bases from V and 6 bases from J, the junction contained 11 bases not matched to a gene. This CDR3 is CASSPAPGQGNGYTF. DNA of the CDR3: TGTGCCAGTAGCCCCGCCCCGGGACAGGGAAATGGCTACACCTTC.

The rearrangement joins TRBV7-2 to TRBJ1-4; D perhaps matches TRBD1 (6 bases). Germline V CDR1 and CDR2: SGHTA, FQGNSA. This CDR3 is 13 amino acids long. Trimming took off 0 bases at V and 7 bases at J, with 6 bases between the two ends. The CDR3 DNA is TGTGCCAGCAGCTTAGCAGGGGGTGAAAAACTGTTTTTT. This gives the protein CASSLAGGEKLFF.

V usage is TRBV30 and J usage is TRBJ2-1; 9 positions agree with TRBD1. This CDR3 region has 14 residues. Looked up from germline, CDR1 is GTSNPN and CDR2 is SVGIG (reference sequence). Trimming removed 5 bases from V and 3 bases from J; junction bases left unmatched: 5. This CDR3 reads CAWSRQGDYNEQFF. Written as DNA, the CDR3 is TGTGCCTGGTCGAGACAGGGGGACTACAATGAGCAGTTCTTC.

J is TRBJ1-3 and V is TRBV7-2; a possible D gene is TRBD1 (6 bases). The length of the CDR3 is 13 residues. Per the germline V gene, CDR1 is SGHTA and CDR2 is FQGNSA. Deletions cut 4 bases from V and 2 bases from J, with 6 bases between. The CDR3 coding sequence is TGTGCCAGCAGCTACAGGGCTGGAAACACCATATATTTT. Translated: CASSYRAGNTIYF.

This chain links TRBV29-1 with TRBJ1-5; 8 bases match TRBD1. J gave up 0 bases and V 5 bases, and 9 bases lay outside the gene matches. The CDR3 totals 16 residues. The germline CDR1 and CDR2 sequences are SQVTM and ANQGSEA. The CDR3 DNA reads TGCAGCGTTTTGCCCCAGGGGGCGCATAGCAATCAGCCCCAGCATTTT. The encoded protein is CSVLPQGAHSNQPQHF.

The V and J genes are TRBV4-1 and TRBJ2-5, with TRBD2 identical over 12 bases. Germline-derived CDR1 and CDR2 are MGHRA and YSYEKL. The ends lost 3 bases at V and 2 bases at J; junction bases unmatched: 10. This CDR3 region has 18 residues. The CDR3 DNA follows: TGCGCCAGCAGCCAGTGGGGGCTAGCGGGGGGGAGACAAGAGACCCAGTACTTC. It specifies CASSQWGLAGGRQETQYF.

The chain combines TRBV12-3 or TRBV12-4 with TRBJ2-3; 9 bases fit TRBD2. Trimming removed 4 bases from V and 10 bases from J; junction bases left unmatched: 3. The CDR3 sequence is 12 residues long. The CDR3 region is CASSSLAGPQYF. The CDR3 DNA is TGTGCCAGCAGTTCGCTAGCGGGGCCGCAGTATTTT.

This chain joins TRBV7-2 and TRBJ2-7, with D perhaps TRBD2 (5 bases). The CDR3 runs 14 residues. V was pared by 5 bases and J by 7 bases, with 18 bases between. Germline CDR1 is SGHTA and CDR2 is FQGNSA. The CDR3 sequence: CASSPFGGAEEQYF. DNA of the CDR3: TGTGCCAGCAGCCCTTTTGGAGGAGCAGAGGAGCAGTACTTC.

The CDR3 region has the DNA TGTGCCAGTAGGTCTACAGGGGTGAACACCGGGGAGCTGTTTTTT. Its translation is CASRSTGVNTGELFF. The gene calls are TRBV19 and TRBJ2-2; 7 positions agree with TRBD1. CDR3 length equals 15 residues. After removal of 6 bases from V and 1 base from J, the junction contained 5 bases not matched to a gene. CDR1 and CDR2 (germline): LNHDA, SQIVND (reference sequence).

In its sample, this clone was seen a few times. At the DNA level, this CDR3 is encoded by other sequences in the same sample as well. J is TRBJ2-3 and V is TRBV7-9; 7 nucleotides line up with TRBD2. The CDR3 has 15 residues. The V gene end was trimmed by 3 bases and the J gene end by 1 base; junction bases not matched to a gene: 4. Germline CDR1 SEHNR, CDR2 FQNEAQ (reference sequence). In DNA, the CDR3 is TGTGCCAGCAGCTTTCCCACTAGCGGCACAGATACGCAGTATTTT. Protein product: CASSFPTSGTDTQYF.